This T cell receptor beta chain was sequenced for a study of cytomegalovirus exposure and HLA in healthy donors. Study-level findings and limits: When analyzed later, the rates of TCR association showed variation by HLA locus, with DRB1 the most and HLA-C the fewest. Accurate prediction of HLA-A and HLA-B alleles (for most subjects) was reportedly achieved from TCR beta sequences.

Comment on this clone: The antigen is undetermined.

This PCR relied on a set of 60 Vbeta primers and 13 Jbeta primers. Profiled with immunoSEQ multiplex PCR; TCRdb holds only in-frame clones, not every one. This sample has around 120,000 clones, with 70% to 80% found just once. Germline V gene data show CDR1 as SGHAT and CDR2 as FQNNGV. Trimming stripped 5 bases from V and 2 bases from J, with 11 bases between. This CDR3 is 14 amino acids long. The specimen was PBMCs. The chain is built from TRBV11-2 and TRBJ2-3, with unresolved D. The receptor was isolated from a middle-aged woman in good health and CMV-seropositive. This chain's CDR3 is CASSLEATTDTQYF. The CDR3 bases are TGTGCCAGCAGCCTTGAAGCTACCACAGATACGCAGTATTTT.